This TCR beta chain was obtained from a study of blood T cell repertoires in COVID-19. Across the whole study: Both acute and convalescent COVID-19 samples were obtained from the United States, Italy and Spain.

Data came from immunoSEQ multiplex PCR; TCRdb stores just in-frame clones and leaves some out. This repertoire shows 150,000 to 200,000 clones, around 73% found once; its top ten account for 17%. Donors were grouped by their self-reported clinical history. The V end was cut by 3 bases, the J end by 4 bases, with 9 bases between. Per germline, CDR1 SGHAT and CDR2 FQNNGV. The CDR3 spans 14 residues. The receptor was isolated from a woman in her forties or fifties who had recovered from COVID-19. The chain carries TRBV11-2 and TRBJ1-4; D may be TRBD1 (5 bases). Sequenced sample: PBMCs or T cells enriched from blood (not recorded which). The CDR3 region has the DNA TGTGCCAGCAGCTTCAATCAGGGTAATGAAAAACTGTTTTTT. The encoded protein is CASSFNQGNEKLFF.